Sequencing of this T cell receptor beta chain was carried out in a study of CD8+ T cells in alopecia areata. Whole-study context: Treatment comprised oral tofacitinib, 5 to 10 mg twice daily, in treated patients. Dosing with tofacitinib proceeded for 6 to 18 months, followed by 6 months off drug.

Treatment of the sample: oral pan-JAK inhibitor, 5-10 mg twice daily. The authors extracted RNA and reverse transcribed it into cDNA as the sequencing template. Produced via immunoSEQ multiplex PCR; TCRdb's table is partial and in-frame only. The table lists 150,000 to 200,000 clones, 50% to 70% of them singletons. V was cut by 2 bases and J by 3 bases, with 13 bases left in between. The CDR3 has 15 amino acids. From germline, CDR1 is SGDLS and CDR2 YYNGEE. This TCR was sampled from a human donor with alopecia areata. Material: CD4+ T cells sorted from blood, obtained between weeks 49 and 50, from a patient treated with tofacitinib. The rearrangement links TRBV9 to TRBJ2-3; no firm D call. The CDR3 bases are TGTGCCAGCAGCGTGTATGCGACTCGAACAGATACGCAGTATTTT. It translates to CASSVYATRTDTQYF.